Below are 20 T cell receptor beta chains sequenced from a single sample in a study of T cells in localized non-small cell lung cancer. Profiled with immunoSEQ multiplex PCR; TCRdb holds only in-frame clones, not every one. The sample contains 130,000 or so clones, 89% of which appear only once. The starting material was peripheral blood, obtained before any cancer treatment. These receptors were obtained from a female donor older than 55 with stage I lung adenocarcinoma.

This sequence joins TRBV14 and TRBJ2-1, with 8 bases fitting TRBD2. The CDR3 runs to 15 residues. The germline gives CDR1 SGHDN, CDR2 FVKESK. V lost 3 bases and J lost 10; bases outside the gene matches: 11. Here the CDR3 DNA reads TGTGCCAGCAGCCAGACTAGCGTCGCGGCTGTAGAGCAGTTCTTC. It yields the protein CASSQTSVAAVEQFF. Full variable domain (outside the CDR3, taken from reference TRBV14 and TRBJ2-1): EAGVTQFPSHSVIEKGQTVTLRCDPISGHDNLYWYRRVMGKEIKFLLHFVKESKQDESGMPNNRFLAERTGGTYSTLKVQPAELEDSGVYFCASSQTSVAAVEQFFGPGTRLTVL.

This chain connects TRBV11-3 to TRBJ2-7; no firm D call. Looked up from germline, CDR1 is SGHNT and CDR2 is YENEEA. Trimming cost V 0 bases and J 0 bases, with 6 bases left between them. CDR3 size: 14 residues. CDR3 in DNA: TGTGCCAGCAGCTTAGAAGTCAGCTCCTACGAGCAGTACTTC. Protein sequence: CASSLEVSSYEQYF.

This chain joins TRBV30 and TRBJ1-1, with D perhaps matching TRBD1 (6 bases). The CDR3 is made up of 14 amino acids. The germline V and J ends were trimmed by 4 bases and 1 base, with 13 bases remaining between them. Per the germline V gene, CDR1 is GTSNPN and CDR2 is SVGIG (reference sequence). The CDR3: CAWTRGRWNTEAFF. The CDR3, as DNA: TGTGCCTGGACCCGGGGGCGTTGGAACACTGAAGCTTTCTTT.

The rearrangement joins TRBV5-1 to TRBJ2-3, with 12 bases aligning to TRBD2. The V gene's germline CDR1 is SGHRS and CDR2 YFSETQ. The CDR3 loop spans 15 amino acids. Losses at the gene ends were 9 bases for V and 2 bases for J; bases not matched to a gene: 7. CDR3 residues: CATKGTSGPTDTQYF. The CDR3 DNA is TGCGCCACCAAGGGGACTAGCGGGCCCACAGATACGCAGTATTTT.

The chain combines TRBV27 with TRBJ2-1, with 9 positions matching TRBD2. This CDR3 region has 19 residues. Germline lookup yields CDR1 MNHEY and CDR2 SMNVEV (reference sequence). J gave up 0 bases and V 1 base, and 10 bases lay outside the gene matches. CDR3 sequence reads: CASSLFQVRSGGSYNEQFF. The CDR3 DNA reads TGTGCCAGCAGTTTATTTCAGGTCCGTAGCGGGGGCTCCTACAATGAGCAGTTCTTC.

This sequence joins TRBV5-5 and TRBJ1-5, with D perhaps matching TRBD1 (5 bases). Trimming shortened V by 0 bases and J by 9 bases, and 13 bases separated the two germline ends. Germline CDR1 and CDR2: SGHKS and YYEKEE (reference sequence). The CDR3 has 14 amino acids. CDR3 coding DNA: TGTGCCAGCAGCTTGGTTCAGGGTTCGGGGCCCCAGCATTTT. Translating gives CASSLVQGSGPQHF.

The chain carries TRBV18 and TRBJ2-3; TRBD1 matches at 7 bases. The V and J ends lost 7 bases and 2 bases, in that order; junction bases with no gene match: 3. This CDR3 region has 13 residues. Germline V gene sequence: CDR1 KGHSH, CDR2 LQKENI. DNA of the CDR3: TGTGCCAGCTTGACAGGGAACACAGATACGCAGTATTTT. This encodes CASLTGNTDTQYF.

This clone was counted between two and nine times. This chain links TRBV5-3 with TRBJ2-1; 14 nucleotides line up with TRBD2. TRBV5-3 is placed among ORFs of uncertain function. The CDR3 extends over 18 amino acids. V lost 5 bases to trimming and J lost 8 bases; unmatched junction nucleotides: 15. The CDR3 nucleotides read TGTGCCAGAAGTCCGCCCCTAATCAGACTAGCGGGAGGGCATGAGCAGTTCTTC. The encoded protein is CARSPPLIRLAGGHEQFF.

The chain couples TRBV7-3 to TRBJ2-2; TRBD1 is a possible D gene (6 bases). Deletions cut 1 base from V and 7 bases from J, with 10 bases between. CDR1 and CDR2 from the germline V gene are SGHTA and FQGTGA. The CDR3 has 14 amino acids. Here the CDR3 reads CASSLNRAGGELFF. CDR3 bases: TGTGCCAGCAGCTTAAACAGGGCGGGCGGGGAGCTGTTTTTT.

This sequence joins TRBV27 and TRBJ2-1; tentatively, D is TRBD1 (5 bases). The CDR3 length is 17 residues. The ends were cut back, 4 bases at V and 0 bases at J, with 16 bases in the middle. Germline CDR1 MNHEY, CDR2 SMNVEV (reference sequence). The CDR3 sequence is CASSSGPPDPSYNEQFF. CDR3 in DNA: TGTGCCAGCAGTTCAGGGCCACCCGACCCCTCCTACAATGAGCAGTTCTTC.

The CDR3 sequence is CASIRRAGWEGGTDTQYF. The CDR3 DNA follows: TGTGCCAGCATCCGACGTGCAGGTTGGGAGGGGGGGACAGATACGCAGTATTTT. The chain recombines TRBV2 with TRBJ2-3; a possible D gene is TRBD2 (7 bases). Trimming removed 7 bases from V and 3 bases from J, with 26 bases in between. Germline V lookup: CDR1 SNHLY, CDR2 FYNNEI. The CDR3 sequence is 18 residues long.

The V gene is TRBV9, the J gene TRBJ1-3; 10 bases are a match to TRBD1. The V gene end was trimmed by 7 bases and the J gene end by 2 bases; junction bases not matched to a gene: 0. The CDR3 loop spans 13 amino acids. Germline V gives CDR1 SGDLS, CDR2 YYNGEE. The CDR3 sequence is CASGQGAGNTIYF. In DNA form, the CDR3 reads TGTGCCAGCGGACAGGGGGCTGGAAACACCATATATTTT. The full variable domain, in which reference TRBV9 and TRBJ1-3 provide the parts outside the CDR3, is DSGVTQTPKHLITATGQRVTLRCSPRSGDLSVYWYQQSLDQGLQFLIQYYNGEERAKGNILERFSAQQFPDLHSELNLSSLELGDSALYFCASGQGAGNTIYFGEGSWLTVV.

J is TRBJ2-3 and V is TRBV5-1; 8 positions agree with TRBD2. The germline gives CDR1 SGHRS, CDR2 YFSETQ. The CDR3 runs to 14 residues. With 5 bases clipped from V and 5 bases from J, the junction kept 7 bases outside the gene matches. Written as DNA, the CDR3 is TGCGCCAGCAGTACTCGGGAGGGTCGAGATACGCAGTATTTT. Residues: CASSTREGRDTQYF.

The CDR3 sequence is CASSVAGSSYNEQFF. CDR3 coding DNA: TGCGCCAGCAGTGTGGCGGGGAGCTCCTACAATGAGCAGTTCTTC. The chain recombines TRBV10-2 with TRBJ2-1; possibly TRBD2 for D (6 bases). Trimming took 4 bases from V and 0 from J, leaving 10 bases between them. The CDR3 has 15 amino acids. Germline-derived CDR1 and CDR2 are WSHSY and SAAADI.

The chain links TRBV19 to TRBJ1-2, with 7 bases lining up with TRBD1. There are 12 residues in the CDR3. Germline loops: CDR1 LNHDA, CDR2 SQIVND (reference sequence). Trimming cost V 8 bases and J 8 bases; bases outside gene matches: 8. The CDR3 DNA reads as TGTGCCAGTTCTACAGGGGCGTCAGGCTACACCTTC. Amino acid sequence: CASSTGASGYTF. The whole variable domain, remainder taken from reference TRBV19 and TRBJ1-2, is DGGITQSPKYLFRKEGQNVTLSCEQNLNHDAMYWYRQDPGQGLRLIYYSQIVNDFQKGDIAEGYSVSREKKESFPLTVTSAQKNPTAFYLCASSTGASGYTFGSGTRLTVV.

The chain has TRBV11-2 and TRBJ2-7, with 9 bases lining up with TRBD1. This CDR3 contains 16 residues. Germline V gene data show CDR1 as SGHAT and CDR2 as FQNNGV. Unmatched junction bases numbered 13, after V lost 4 bases and J lost 6 bases. For the CDR3, the DNA is TGTGCCAGCAGCTCCTTACCGGGACAGGGAATGTTCGAGCAGTACTTC. Its protein is CASSSLPGQGMFEQYF.

The J gene is TRBJ1-2, the V gene TRBV10-2; D uncertain. Per the germline V gene, CDR1 is WSHSY and CDR2 is SAAADI. This CDR3 has 12 amino acids. V was clipped by 8 bases and J by 2 bases, with 9 bases between them. CDR3 region: CASGQNNYGYTF. The CDR3 coding sequence is TGCGCCAGCGGTCAGAACAACTATGGCTACACCTTC.

This sequence joins TRBV6-1 and TRBJ2-7; 7 positions match TRBD1. Germline-derived CDR1 and CDR2 are MNHNS and SASEGT. The CDR3 spans 13 residues. J was trimmed by 2 bases and V by 5 bases; bases with no gene match: 3. The CDR3 nucleotides read TGTGCCAGCAGTCACAGGGGAACCTACGAGCAGTACTTC. Translated: CASSHRGTYEQYF.

This clone has a single count. This sequence joins TRBV29-1 and TRBJ2-3; D gene ambiguous. V lost 6 bases and J 2 bases, leaving 9 bases between the germline ends. The CDR3 is 12 residues long. CDR1 and CDR2 from the germline V gene are SQVTM and ANQGSEA. CDR3 sequence (DNA): TGCAGCGTGACTCGGGCCACAGATACGCAGTATTTT. Residues: CSVTRATDTQYF.

The DNA for the CDR3 is TGTGCCAGCAGTGGGGGACTAGCGCGTGAGCAGTACTTC. Encoded protein: CASSGGLAREQYF. The chain couples TRBV14 to TRBJ2-7, with 10 nucleotides matching TRBD2. CDR1 is SGHDN, CDR2 FVKESK, per germline. Trimming took 6 bases from V and 7 from J; bases not matched to a gene: 6. CDR3 length equals 13 residues.